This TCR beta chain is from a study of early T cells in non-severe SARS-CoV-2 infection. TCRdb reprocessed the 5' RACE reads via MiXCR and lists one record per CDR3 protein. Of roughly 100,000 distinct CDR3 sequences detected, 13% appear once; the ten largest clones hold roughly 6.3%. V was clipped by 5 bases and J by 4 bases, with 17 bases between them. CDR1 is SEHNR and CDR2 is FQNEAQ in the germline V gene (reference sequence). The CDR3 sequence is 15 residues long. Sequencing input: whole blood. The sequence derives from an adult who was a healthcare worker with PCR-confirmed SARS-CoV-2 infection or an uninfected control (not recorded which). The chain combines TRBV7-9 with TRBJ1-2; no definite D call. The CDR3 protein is CASSPGWGEGYGYTF. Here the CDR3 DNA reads TGTGCCAGCAGCCCAGGATGGGGAGAAGGCTATGGCTACACCTTC.